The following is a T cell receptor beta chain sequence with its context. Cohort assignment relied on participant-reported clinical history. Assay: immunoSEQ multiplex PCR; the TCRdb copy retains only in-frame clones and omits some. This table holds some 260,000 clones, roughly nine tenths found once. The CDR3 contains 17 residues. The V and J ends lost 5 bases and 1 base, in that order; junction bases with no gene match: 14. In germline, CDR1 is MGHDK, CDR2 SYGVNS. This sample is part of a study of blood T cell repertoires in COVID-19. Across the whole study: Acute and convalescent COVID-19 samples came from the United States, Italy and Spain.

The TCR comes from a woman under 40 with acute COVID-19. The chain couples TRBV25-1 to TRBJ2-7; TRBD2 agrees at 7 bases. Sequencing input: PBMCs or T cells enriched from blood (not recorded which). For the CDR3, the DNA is TGTGCCAGCAGTCCCCATTTGGGGAGGGAGGGTTCCTACGAGCAGTACTTC. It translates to CASSPHLGREGSYEQYF.